The 17 T cell receptor beta chains reported below all come from one sample, sequenced in a study of cytomegalovirus exposure and HLA in healthy donors. The study ran its PCR with 60 Vbeta and 13 Jbeta primers. Using immunoSEQ multiplex PCR, the repertoire was profiled, and TCRdb retains in-frame clones only, with some absent. The table includes approximately 91,000 clones, more than 75% detected once. Sample: PBMCs. These receptors originate from a man younger than 40 in good health and CMV-seropositive.

The chain is built from TRBV25-1 and TRBJ2-7; D ambiguous. V shed 5 bases and J shed 2 bases, with 13 bases lying between them. The CDR3 consists of 14 residues. The germline gives CDR1 MGHDK, CDR2 SYGVNS. This chain's CDR3 is CASSSLYRAYEQYF. CDR3 nucleotide sequence: TGTGCCAGCAGTTCCCTATATCGAGCCTACGAGCAGTACTTC.

This clone appeared a single time. This chain links TRBV28 with TRBJ1-2; no clear D gene. Germline values: CDR1 MDHEN, CDR2 SYDVKM. The CDR3 covers 14 residues. The V gene lost 7 bases and the J gene lost 2 bases, with 14 bases spanning the gap. CDR3 sequence: CASTSYPFNYGYTF. The CDR3 DNA sequence: TGTGCCAGCACCTCCTACCCTTTCAACTATGGCTACACCTTC.

The V and J genes are TRBV5-5 and TRBJ1-2; unclear D gene. V gave up 4 bases and J gave up 5 bases, with 9 bases separating them. Germline loops: CDR1 SGHKS, CDR2 YYEKEE (reference sequence). The CDR3 has 12 amino acids. The CDR3 loop is CASSRDGYGYTF. CDR3 in DNA: TGTGCCAGCAGCCGGGATGGTTATGGCTACACCTTC.

The rearrangement links TRBV7-3 to TRBJ2-1; 9 positions match TRBD2. In germline, CDR1 is SGHTA, CDR2 FQGTGA. V was pared by 4 bases and J by 7 bases, with 11 bases of the junction left unmatched. The CDR3 covers 16 residues. As DNA, the CDR3 is TGTGCCAGCAGCTCCCCAGGTAGCGGGAGCGATAATGAGCAGTTCTTC. This sequence encodes CASSSPGSGSDNEQFF.

This sequence joins TRBV7-8 and TRBJ1-3, with TRBD1 identical over 10 bases. The germline CDR1 and CDR2 sequences are SGHVS and FQNEAQ. Trimming cost V 5 bases and J 2 bases; bases outside gene matches: 15. The CDR3 length is 19 residues. CDR3 sequence (DNA): TGTGCCAGCAGCCACCTCGGGGGACAGGGGTTGAGGGCTGGAAACACCATATATTTT. This codes for CASSHLGGQGLRAGNTIYF.

The chain couples TRBV27 to TRBJ2-2; 10 bases are a match to TRBD2. The germline V gene has CDR1 MNHEY and CDR2 SMNVEV (reference sequence). This CDR3 comprises 16 residues. J was trimmed by 3 bases and V by 8 bases; bases with no gene match: 9. DNA for the CDR3: TGTGCCAGCGGAGAGCGGGAGGGCCGGTACACCGGGGAGCTGTTTTTT. Its protein is CASGEREGRYTGELFF.

As DNA, the CDR3 is TGTGCCAGCAGCTTAGTGACTGTGAACACCGGGGAGCTGTTTTTT. Translating it yields CASSLVTVNTGELFF. The rearrangement joins TRBV7-9 to TRBJ2-2; D is unresolved. The CDR3 loop spans 15 amino acids. Per the germline V gene, CDR1 is SEHNR and CDR2 is FQNEAQ (reference sequence). Between the trimmed V and J ends, which lost 1 base and 1 base, there was a span of 7 bases.

This chain joins TRBV6-5 and TRBJ1-2; 9 nucleotides match TRBD1. Unmatched junction bases numbered 2, after V lost 2 bases and J lost 7 bases. Germline-derived CDR1 and CDR2 are MNHEY and SVGAGI. The CDR3 spans 13 residues. For the CDR3, the DNA is TGTGCCAGCAGTTACGACAGGGGGTTTGGCTACACCTTC. The encoded protein is CASSYDRGFGYTF.

The rearrangement links TRBV5-1 to TRBJ1-4, with 7 bases lining up with TRBD1. The CDR3 runs 14 residues. CDR1 is SGHRS, CDR2 YFSETQ, per germline. After removal of 0 bases from V and 6 bases from J, the junction contained 2 bases not matched to a gene. Here the CDR3 DNA reads TGCGCCAGCAGCTTGGGACAGGGCGATGAAAAACTGTTTTTT. It specifies CASSLGQGDEKLFF.

In DNA, the CDR3 is TGTGCCAGCAGCCCGGGACTTGGGGAGACCCAGTACTTC. Encoded protein: CASSPGLGETQYF. The genes are TRBV7-9 and TRBJ2-5, with D perhaps matching TRBD2 (6 bases). In germline, CDR1 is SEHNR, CDR2 FQNEAQ (reference sequence). This CDR3 is built from 13 residues. Trimming cost V 5 bases and J 5 bases, with 12 bases left between them.

There are a few counts of this clone. The chain uses TRBV5-1 and TRBJ2-5, with a possible D match to TRBD1 (6 bases). V lost 0 bases and J lost 5, with 11 bases in between. CDR1 and CDR2 (germline): SGHRS, YFSETQ. The length of the CDR3 is 14 residues. The CDR3 spells CASSLVGQGETQYF. The DNA for the CDR3 is TGCGCCAGCAGCTTGGTGGGGCAGGGGGAGACCCAGTACTTC.

The CDR3 loop reads CASTPGQGAGEQYF. The DNA of the CDR3 is TGTGCCAGCACCCCGGGACAGGGGGCGGGAGAGCAGTACTTC. The chain joins TRBV6-1 to TRBJ2-7; TRBD1 matches 12 bases. With V trimmed by 7 bases and J by 7 bases, 8 bases remained unmatched. Per the germline V gene, CDR1 is MNHNS and CDR2 is SASEGT. The CDR3 loop spans 14 amino acids.

This clone showed up just once. The chain combines TRBV28 with TRBJ2-3; 9 nucleotides agree with TRBD1. V gave up 6 bases and J gave up 0 bases; unmatched junction bases: 19. The germline gives CDR1 MDHEN, CDR2 SYDVKM. This CDR3 contains 20 residues. CDR3 nucleotides: TGTGCCAGCAGCCCAGACCCTGGGAACGGGACAGGGCTAAGCACAGATACGCAGTATTTT. Protein product: CASSPDPGNGTGLSTDTQYF.

The V and J genes are TRBV30 and TRBJ1-1, with TRBD1 matching over 7 bases. V gave up 5 bases and J gave up 2 bases; unmatched junction bases: 2. This CDR3 is built from 12 residues. Germline V lookup: CDR1 GTSNPN, CDR2 SVGIG (reference sequence). CDR3 sequence: CAWGQANTEAFF. In DNA form, the CDR3 reads TGTGCCTGGGGACAGGCCAACACTGAAGCTTTCTTT.

This clone has just one count. The V call is TRBV27, the J call TRBJ1-2; D possibly corresponds to TRBD1 (5 bases). This CDR3 has 16 residues. V dropped 5 bases and J dropped 4 bases, with 20 bases sitting between them. Per the germline V gene, CDR1 is MNHEY and CDR2 is SMNVEV (reference sequence). The CDR3 coding sequence is TGTGCCAGCAGTGGACGGGGTGGAGGGGCTACCTATGGCTACACCTTC. Amino acid sequence: CASSGRGGGATYGYTF.

This rearrangement joins TRBV10-1 to TRBJ2-5; the match to TRBD1 covers 7 bases. CDR3 length: 14 amino acids. Per germline, CDR1 WNHNN and CDR2 SYGVQD (reference sequence). V lost 10 bases to trimming and J lost 2 bases; unmatched junction nucleotides: 10. CDR3 protein: CAISGGMIQETQYF. CDR3 DNA sequence: TGCGCCATCTCAGGGGGTATGATTCAAGAGACCCAGTACTTC.

The chain employs TRBV6-4 and TRBJ2-1; the match to TRBD2 covers 9 bases. Trimming cost V 0 bases and J 7 bases; bases outside gene matches: 7. Germline-derived CDR1 and CDR2 are MRHNA and SNTAGT. This CDR3 is 16 amino acids long. The CDR3, as DNA: TGTGCCAGCAGTGACTCCGCGGGAGGGCAGGTTAATGAGCAGTTCTTC. Residues: CASSDSAGGQVNEQFF.